These 30 T cell receptor beta chains originate from one sample sequenced in a study of siplizumab effects on memory and regulatory T cells. Libraries were prepared by immunoSEQ multiplex PCR; TCRdb keeps only in-frame clonotypes and omits some of them. The sample lists 95,000 to 100,000 clones, 85% to 95% occurring once. Material: non-Treg CD4+ T cells sorted from blood. These receptors originate from a human donor in good health.

V gene TRBV2 combines with J gene TRBJ2-7; no clear D gene. Trimming stripped 5 bases from V and 2 bases from J, with 4 bases between. The CDR3 is 11 residues long. CDR1 is SNHLY, CDR2 FYNNEI, per germline. The CDR3 DNA reads as TGTGCCAGCAGTTTAACCTACGAGCAGTACTTC. This translates into CASSLTYEQYF.

The genes are TRBV10-3 and TRBJ2-7; D is unresolved. V was shortened by 0 bases and J by 3 bases, with 3 bases between the two germline ends. The CDR3 runs to 12 residues. CDR1 and CDR2 (germline): ENHRY, SYGVKD. CDR3 sequence: CAISESLYEQYF. In DNA, the CDR3 is TGTGCCATCAGTGAGTCACTCTACGAGCAGTACTTC.

The rearrangement uses TRBV6-5 and TRBJ2-7; no clear D gene. Germline V gene data show CDR1 as MNHEY and CDR2 as SVGAGI. V was shortened by 6 bases and J by 5 bases, with 8 bases between the two germline ends. The CDR3 runs to 11 residues. In DNA, the CDR3 is TGTGCCAGCAGCCGATCTCACGAGCAGTACTTC. Translation: CASSRSHEQYF.

The chain links TRBV7-9 to TRBJ2-2; D may be TRBD1 (6 bases). CDR3 length: 15 residues. Germline V CDR1 and CDR2: SEHNR, FQNEAQ (reference sequence). V was clipped by 5 bases and J by 4 bases, with 14 bases between them. CDR3 sequence: CASSQGTWGTGELFF. For the CDR3, the DNA is TGTGCCAGCAGCCAGGGGACATGGGGCACCGGGGAGCTGTTTTTT.

The chain is built from TRBV5-5 and TRBJ2-3, with D possibly matching TRBD2 (7 bases). Trimming cost V 0 bases and J 2 bases, with 13 bases left between them. CDR1 is SGHKS, CDR2 YYEKEE, per germline (reference sequence). CDR3 size: 16 residues. The CDR3 region has the DNA TGTGCCAGCAGCTTGGAGGGGGGGCGGTCCACAGATACGCAGTATTTT. Translation gives CASSLEGGRSTDTQYF.

V and J are TRBV5-6 and TRBJ2-7; 10 nucleotides match TRBD1. The length of the CDR3 is 17 residues. The ends lost 2 bases at V and 2 bases at J; junction bases unmatched: 10. Looked up from germline, CDR1 is SGHDT and CDR2 is YYEEEE. The DNA of the CDR3 is TGTGCCAGCAGCTTCTGGTTAGGGACAGGGGCCCCCTACGAGCAGTACTTC. Translating gives CASSFWLGTGAPYEQYF.

CDR3: CASSPKGQGGNQPQHF. As DNA, the CDR3 is TGTGCCAGTAGTCCCAAAGGACAGGGAGGAAATCAGCCCCAGCATTTT. The genes are TRBV19 and TRBJ1-5, with TRBD1 matching 8 bases. CDR3 length: 16 amino acids. Germline-derived CDR1 and CDR2 are LNHDA and SQIVND (reference sequence). The V segment lost 5 bases and the J segment 4 bases; nucleotides outside the gene matches: 10.

This chain uses TRBV7-9 with TRBJ2-3, with D perhaps TRBD2 (6 bases). Germline loops: CDR1 SEHNR, CDR2 FQNEAQ (reference sequence). CDR3 length equals 17 residues. V was cut by 1 base and J by 3 bases, with 17 bases left in between. The CDR3 nucleotides read TGTGCCAGCAGCTTAGTGACGGGGGAGCTGTGGACAGATACGCAGTATTTT. Translated, it gives CASSLVTGELWTDTQYF.

The rearrangement links TRBV5-4 to TRBJ2-7, with D perhaps TRBD2 (6 bases). This CDR3 comprises 14 residues. Germline V gives CDR1 SGHNT, CDR2 YYREEE (reference sequence). Trimming took 2 bases from V and 3 from J, leaving 12 bases between them. The CDR3 loop reads CASSLLSGVYEQYF. The CDR3 coding sequence is TGTGCCAGCAGCTTACTATCGGGGGTCTACGAGCAGTACTTC.

The chain uses TRBV5-6 and TRBJ1-6, with D perhaps TRBD1 (5 bases). With 4 bases removed from V and 10 bases from J, the gap between germline ends came to 21 bases. This CDR3 region has 16 residues. In germline, CDR1 is SGHDT, CDR2 YYEEEE. CDR3 residues: CASSPTGQFGRSPLHF. CDR3 DNA sequence: TGTGCCAGCAGCCCGACTGGACAATTCGGTCGATCACCCCTCCACTTT.

V and J are TRBV5-1 and TRBJ2-3, with 7 bases identical to TRBD2. Per the germline V gene, CDR1 is SGHRS and CDR2 is YFSETQ. The length of the CDR3 is 17 residues. V lost 1 base and J lost 2; bases outside the gene matches: 10. For the CDR3, the DNA is TGCGCCAGCAGCTTGCCCATGACTAGCCGAAACACAGATACGCAGTATTTT. It encodes CASSLPMTSRNTDTQYF.

About this clone: The junction departs from the called germline gene at one end, perhaps through a read error. This rearrangement joins TRBV7-7 to TRBJ2-5; D possibly matches TRBD1 or TRBD2 (5 bases each). The CDR3 extends over 17 amino acids. CDR1 and CDR2 from the germline V gene are SSHAT and FNYEAQ (reference sequence). CDR3 protein: CASSALRDEMSVKTQYF. DNA of the CDR3: TGTGCTAGCAGCGCGCTCCGGGACGAGATGTCCGTGAAGACCCAGTACTTC.

This clone was counted between two and nine times. Other DNA sequences in this sample translate to the same CDR3. Written as DNA, the CDR3 is TGTGCCACCCGCCCAGGGGTAGGAGAGACCCAGTACTTC. Its protein product is CATRPGVGETQYF. V is TRBV19 and J is TRBJ2-5; TRBD1 is a possible D gene (6 bases). The CDR3 sequence is 13 residues long. With 10 bases removed from V and 4 bases from J, the gap between germline ends came to 16 bases. Germline values: CDR1 LNHDA, CDR2 SQIVND (reference sequence). Complete variable domain (other parts from reference TRBV19 and TRBJ2-5): DGGITQSPKYLFRKEGQNVTLSCEQNLNHDAMYWYRQDPGQGLRLIYYSQIVNDFQKGDIAEGYSVSREKKESFPLTVTSAQKNPTAFYLCATRPGVGETQYFGPGTRLLVL.

This clone came up a few times. A single base separates this from a much larger clone, so it may be a read error. The chain is built from TRBV5-8 and TRBJ1-5, with D unclear. V was shortened by 4 bases and J by 5 bases, with 16 bases between the two germline ends. The CDR3 length is 15 residues. Germline V lookup: CDR1 SGHTS, CDR2 YDEGEE. This CDR3 reads CASSQDATNHQPQHF. CDR3 nucleotide sequence: TGTGCCAGCAGCCAAGATGCGACAAATCATCAGCCCCAGCATTTT.

J is TRBJ1-5 and V is TRBV19; D is perhaps TRBD1 (6 bases). V lost 6 bases, J lost 4 bases, and 16 bases lay in between. Germline CDR1 and CDR2: LNHDA and SQIVND (reference sequence). This CDR3 has 15 residues. This chain's CDR3 is CASRGGQPGNQPQHF. CDR3 DNA: TGTGCCAGTAGGGGGGGCCAACCGGGGAATCAGCCCCAGCATTTT.

The rearrangement uses TRBV9 and TRBJ2-5, with D tentatively TRBD2 (6 bases). Germline values: CDR1 SGDLS, CDR2 YYNGEE. V lost 4 bases, J lost 7 bases, and 17 bases lay in between. The CDR3 totals 14 residues. The CDR3: CASSSMSEGPTQYF. The CDR3 region has the DNA TGTGCCAGCAGCTCCATGTCGGAGGGGCCGACCCAGTACTTC. The full variable domain, with the rest looked up from reference TRBV9 and TRBJ2-5, is DSGVTQTPKHLITATGQRVTLRCSPRSGDLSVYWYQQSLDQGLQFLIQYYNGEERAKGNILERFSAQQFPDLHSELNLSSLELGDSALYFCASSSMSEGPTQYFGPGTRLLVL.

This clone appeared once. The chain carries TRBV5-1 and TRBJ2-7; 8 nucleotides line up with TRBD2. The CDR3 covers 15 residues. The germline gives CDR1 SGHRS, CDR2 YFSETQ. J gave up 3 bases and V 0 bases, and 5 bases lay outside the gene matches. CDR3 DNA sequence: TGCGCCAGCAGCTTGGAGGTAGCGGGGCTCTACGAGCAGTACTTC. Encoded protein: CASSLEVAGLYEQYF. The whole variable domain, remainder taken from reference TRBV5-1 and TRBJ2-7, is KAGVTQTPRYLIKTRGQQVTLSCSPISGHRSVSWYQQTPGQGLQFLFEYFSETQRNKGNFPGRFSGRQFSNSRSEMNVSTLELGDSALYLCASSLEVAGLYEQYFGPGTRLTVT.

The chain joins TRBV2 to TRBJ2-5; no firm D call. This CDR3 region has 13 residues. The germline V gene has CDR1 SNHLY and CDR2 FYNNEI. The ends were cut back, 6 bases at V and 2 bases at J, with 10 bases in the middle. The CDR3 spells CASSQTSQETQYF. The CDR3 DNA is TGTGCCAGCAGCCAGACATCACAAGAGACCCAGTACTTC.

The CDR3 spells CASSPAVNTEAFF. In DNA form, the CDR3 reads TGTGCCAGCTCACCAGCGGTTAACACTGAAGCTTTCTTT. The chain couples TRBV18 to TRBJ1-1; D ambiguous. CDR3 length: 13 amino acids. The germline CDR1 and CDR2 sequences are KGHSH and LQKENI. V lost 2 bases, J lost 2 bases, and 6 bases lay in between.

The CDR3 sequence: CASSFSRGLNEQYF. The DNA for the CDR3 is TGTGCCAGCAGTTTTTCCAGGGGGCTAAACGAGCAGTACTTC. V and J are TRBV28 and TRBJ2-5, with TRBD1 identical over 8 bases. The J call could be wrong; TRBJ2-7 is a better fit for the DNA end. The CDR3 contains 14 residues. Germline lookup yields CDR1 MDHEN and CDR2 SYDVKM.

As for this clone: Other DNA variants within this sample encode the same CDR3. The gene calls are TRBV7-2 and TRBJ1-2; D ambiguous. Germline V CDR1 and CDR2: SGHTA, FQGNSA. V gave up 1 base and J gave up 8 bases, with 5 bases separating them. The CDR3 length is 11 residues. The CDR3 spells CASSLGRGYTF. Written as DNA, the CDR3 is TGTGCCAGCAGCTTAGGGAGGGGCTACACCTTC. Full variable domain (remainder filled in from reference TRBV7-2 and TRBJ1-2): GAGVSQSPSNKVTEKGKDVELRCDPISGHTALYWYRQSLGQGLEFLIYFQGNSAPDKSGLPSDRFSAERTGGSVSTLTIQRTQQEDSAVYLCASSLGRGYTFGSGTRLTVV.

V is TRBV6-1 and J is TRBJ2-6, with D possibly matching TRBD1 (5 bases). Germline V lookup: CDR1 MNHNS, CDR2 SASEGT. The CDR3 totals 13 residues. Deletions cut 8 bases from V and 1 base from J, with 6 bases between. In DNA form, the CDR3 reads TGTGCCAGCGACAGTTCTGGGGCCAACGTCCTGACTTTC. It yields the protein CASDSSGANVLTF.

Note on this clone: The sample carries other DNA sequences with the same CDR3. This chain uses TRBV2 with TRBJ2-1; the match to TRBD2 covers 8 bases. This CDR3 spans 15 amino acids. The ends lost 3 bases at V and 4 bases at J; junction bases unmatched: 5. Germline CDR1 SNHLY, CDR2 FYNNEI. The CDR3 loop is CASSELAGPYNEQFF. The CDR3 DNA follows: TGTGCCAGCAGTGAGTTAGCGGGGCCATACAATGAGCAGTTCTTC.

In nucleotides, the CDR3 is TGTGCCAGTCGAATCTTAATAGCGGGAGTTAGTGCCTACAATGAGCAGTTCTTC. Protein: CASRILIAGVSAYNEQFF. The chain uses TRBV5-8 and TRBJ2-1; 9 bases map to TRBD2. V gave up 8 bases and J gave up 2 bases; unmatched junction bases: 17. The CDR3 covers 18 residues. In germline, CDR1 is SGHTS, CDR2 YDEGEE.

The V and J genes are TRBV2 and TRBJ1-5, with D possibly being TRBD1 (6 bases). The germline CDR1 and CDR2 sequences are SNHLY and FYNNEI. CDR3 size: 15 residues. V gave up 2 bases and J gave up 1 base, with 9 bases separating them. CDR3 amino acids: CASSEYRASNQPQHF. DNA of the CDR3: TGTGCCAGCAGTGAATACAGGGCCAGCAATCAGCCCCAGCATTTT.

This rearrangement joins TRBV6-1 to TRBJ1-1; D perhaps matches TRBD1 (6 bases). CDR3 length equals 15 residues. CDR1 MNHNS and CDR2 SASEGT come from the germline V gene. The V gene lost 3 bases and the J gene lost 2 bases, with 13 bases spanning the gap. CDR3 protein: CASSDVRGLNTEAFF. The CDR3 coding sequence is TGTGCCAGCAGTGATGTGCGGGGGCTTAACACTGAAGCTTTCTTT.

The rearrangement joins TRBV2 to TRBJ1-4, with D unclear. V was cut by 6 bases and J by 0 bases, with 11 bases left in between. The V gene's germline CDR1 is SNHLY and CDR2 FYNNEI. This CDR3 has 15 amino acids. The CDR3 loop reads CASSGILATNEKLFF. The CDR3 DNA is TGTGCCAGCAGCGGGATTTTGGCAACTAATGAAAAACTGTTTTTT.

J is TRBJ1-6 and V is TRBV10-3, with a weak D call TRBD1 (6 bases). V was clipped by 2 bases and J by 7 bases, with 12 bases between them. From germline, CDR1 is ENHRY and CDR2 SYGVKD. There are 15 residues in the CDR3. This CDR3 reads CAISEQQGLNSPLHF. The CDR3 coding sequence is TGTGCCATCAGTGAGCAGCAGGGGCTGAATTCACCCCTCCACTTT.

The chain joins TRBV11-2 to TRBJ2-3, with D unclear. Germline V lookup: CDR1 SGHAT, CDR2 FQNNGV. CDR3 length: 15 amino acids. V gave up 0 bases and J gave up 3 bases, with 10 bases separating them. In nucleotides, the CDR3 is TGTGCCAGCAGCTTAGAATGGCGAAGGACAGATACGCAGTATTTT. It translates to CASSLEWRRTDTQYF.

Here the CDR3 DNA reads TGTGCCAGCAGAGCACAGGGGTTTTCCGAAAAACTGTTTTTT. It specifies CASRAQGFSEKLFF. V usage is TRBV2 and J usage is TRBJ1-4; TRBD1 matches 7 bases. CDR1 is SNHLY and CDR2 is FYNNEI in the germline V gene. The CDR3 has 14 amino acids. J was trimmed by 8 bases and V by 6 bases; bases with no gene match: 9.